The rows below give T cell receptor beta chains drawn from one sample of a study of cytomegalovirus exposure and HLA in healthy donors. Here immunoSEQ multiplex PCR was the method, and the copy in TCRdb shows in-frame clones only, minus some. The table has tens of thousands of clones, around 78% seen once. Sequencing was done on a sample of PBMCs. The receptors here all came from a male donor in good health and CMV-seropositive. The conserved cysteine and the conserved F or W are not part of the CDR3 here. Fields, in order: V gene, CDR3 protein.

v_gene: TRBV10-2
CDR3aa: ASGDRWEDQPQH

v_gene: TRBV29-1
CDR3aa: SVDWTGEYSQY

v_gene: TRBV7-9
CDR3aa: ASSQGAGELF

v_gene: TRBV29-1
CDR3aa: SVGGQGAFEQY

v_gene: TRBV28
CDR3aa: ASTSSGSSTSYNEQF

v_gene: TRBV4-1
CDR3aa: ASRDRGRSDTQY

v_gene: TRBV19
CDR3aa: ASSIGPLEAF

v_gene: TRBV4-2
CDR3aa: ASSQELQDRNGYT

v_gene: TRBV25-1
CDR3aa: ASSGIGGALEKLF

v_gene: TRBV18
CDR3aa: ASSPLGGRDTEAF

v_gene: TRBV28
CDR3aa: ASSSWTSGTTGELF

v_gene: TRBV5-1
CDR3aa: ASSLAGRSEQF

v_gene: TRBV5-1
CDR3aa: ASSPRTGRSGANVLT

v_gene: TRBV6-5
CDR3aa: ASRVGSGREGYT

v_gene: TRBV6-6
CDR3aa: TSRPGQGGLYEQY

v_gene: TRBV30
CDR3aa: AWTPLDRGNNGELF

v_gene: TRBV9
CDR3aa: ASSVGGDARWYEQY

v_gene: TRBV6-5
CDR3aa: ASSTGGDGYT

v_gene: TRBV2
CDR3aa: ASKLLVGGDYGYT

v_gene: TRBV29-1
CDR3aa: SCRSGQETQY

v_gene: TRBV7-9
CDR3aa: ASSLATGGLGYT

v_gene: TRBV28
CDR3aa: AGQTSGTGMGYT

v_gene: TRBV15
CDR3aa: ATSCWSSRGTDTQY

v_gene: TRBV2
CDR3aa: ASSELAGGHNEQF

v_gene: TRBV2
CDR3aa: ASSVRDYGYT

v_gene: TRBV6-5
CDR3aa: ASSYSARRAAGTQY

v_gene: TRBV4-1
CDR3aa: ASSQDWTSLSTDTQY

v_gene: TRBV15
CDR3aa: ATSITVSGGARQETQY

v_gene: TRBV5-4
CDR3aa: ASSQDRGNEKLF

v_gene: TRBV6-4
CDR3aa: ASSDGAAGADTQY

v_gene: TRBV6-5
CDR3aa: ASSYDSLSYNEQF

v_gene: TRBV6-6
CDR3aa: ASSPRATNEKLF

v_gene: TRBV5-1
CDR3aa: ASSHRMEETQY

v_gene: TRBV7-8
CDR3aa: ASSLALGPSYEQY

v_gene: TRBV5-1
CDR3aa: ASSLRTGENTEAF